This TCR beta chain was sequenced for a study of blood T cell repertoires in COVID-19. Here immunoSEQ multiplex PCR was the method, and the copy in TCRdb shows in-frame clones only, minus some. The data show fewer than 350,000 clones, around 88% seen once. This receptor was identified in a woman between 25 and 40 years old who had recovered from COVID-19. The sample taken for sequencing was peripheral blood.

The CDR3 here is CASSDRGGNQPQHF. The DNA for the CDR3 is TGTGCCAGTAGCGACAGGGGGGGCAATCAGCCCCAGCATTTT. The chain is built from TRBV19 and TRBJ1-5, with 9 bases fitting TRBD1. CDR1 is LNHDA and CDR2 is SQIVND in the germline V gene (reference sequence). V dropped 6 bases and J dropped 2; count of bases not matched to a gene: 2. The CDR3 is made up of 14 amino acids.